The present TCR beta chain was sequenced within a study of blood T cell repertoires in COVID-19. Study summary: The samples span acute and convalescent COVID-19 from the United States, Italy and Spain. The cDNA or gDNA used as material had been derived from T cells, B-cell-depleted T cells, or PBMCs.

J gave up 6 bases and V 2 bases, and 6 bases lay outside the gene matches. The V gene's germline CDR1 is MDHEN and CDR2 SYDVKM. The CDR3 covers 15 residues. Participants were placed into cohorts based on the clinical history they reported. Cohort 3 donors were reported recovered after two negative PCRs, clearance, or symptom resolution. This clone was detected a few times. Sequencing was performed with immunoSEQ multiplex PCR; in TCRdb, only in-frame clones are kept and a portion is missing. This sample has a few hundred thousand clones; around 89% occur once, and the top ten carry 1%. This TCR came from a young man who had recovered from COVID-19. The chain links TRBV28 to TRBJ2-7, with TRBD1 matching 11 bases. The sequencing sample was made of PBMCs or T cells enriched from blood (not recorded which). DNA of the CDR3: TGTGCCAGCAGTTTAATGGACAGGGGGCTTGGCGAGCAGTACTTC. Its translation: CASSLMDRGLGEQYF.